A single sample gave rise to the 9 T cell receptor beta chains below, sequenced in a study of cytomegalovirus exposure and HLA in healthy donors. Researchers ran the PCR with 60 Vbeta and 13 Jbeta primers. Using immunoSEQ multiplex PCR, the repertoire was profiled, and TCRdb retains in-frame clones only, with some absent. In the table there are approximately 150,000 clones, roughly 82% of which are singletons. Sequencing input: PBMCs. Receptor source: a man aged 18-30 years in good health and CMV-seropositive.

V gene TRBV1 combines with J gene TRBJ2-2; TRBD1, the table's D call, was not compared with the DNA. TRBV1 has pseudogene status. The CDR3 is 18 amino acids. For the CDR3, the DNA is TGCACCAGCAGCCAGATCGAACCGGGACAGGGGTGGTACGGGGAGCTGTTTTTT. Amino acid sequence: CTSSQIEPGQGWYGELFF.

J is TRBJ1-5 and V is TRBV7-5; the DNA was not used to check the table's D call, TRBD1. TRBV7-5 is noted as a pseudogene. CDR3 length: 15 residues. The CDR3 sequence: CARMQGAVGNQPQHF. CDR3 nucleotides: TGTGCCAGAATGCAGGGGGCCGTGGGCAATCAGCCCCAGCATTTT.

The J gene is TRBJ2-1, the V gene TRBV28; D possibly corresponds to TRBD1 (6 bases). The germline V and J ends were trimmed by 4 bases and 7 bases, with 14 bases remaining between them. CDR3 size: 14 residues. Germline V gives CDR1 MDHEN, CDR2 SYDVKM. CDR3 coding DNA: TGTGCCAGCAGTTCCGGGACCCAGGGGAATGAGCAGTTCTTC. Its translation is CASSSGTQGNEQFF.

The rearrangement links TRBV19 to TRBJ1-5; D is unresolved. The germline V gene has CDR1 LNHDA and CDR2 SQIVND (reference sequence). The CDR3 sequence is 14 residues long. Trimming stripped 5 bases from V and 5 bases from J, with 13 bases between. The CDR3 protein is CASSEGRGYQPQHF. The CDR3 region has the DNA TGTGCCAGTAGTGAGGGCCGAGGCTATCAGCCCCAGCATTTT. Complete variable domain (other parts from reference TRBV19 and TRBJ1-5): DGGITQSPKYLFRKEGQNVTLSCEQNLNHDAMYWYRQDPGQGLRLIYYSQIVNDFQKGDIAEGYSVSREKKESFPLTVTSAQKNPTAFYLCASSEGRGYQPQHFGDGTRLSIL.

This clone occurred once. The V and J genes are TRBV28 and TRBJ1-5; TRBD1 matches at 9 bases. This CDR3 region has 16 residues. V trimming: 8 bases; J trimming: 2 bases; junction bases outside the gene matches: 10. In germline, CDR1 is MDHEN, CDR2 SYDVKM. The CDR3 bases are TGTGCCAGCGAGGACAGGGGAGGATATGGCAATCAGCCCCAGCATTTT. Amino acids: CASEDRGGYGNQPQHF.

The V call is TRBV7-2, the J call TRBJ1-1; tentatively, D is TRBD1 (5 bases). Germline V gives CDR1 SGHTA, CDR2 FQGNSA. V lost 2 bases and J lost 4, with 11 bases in between. This CDR3 is built from 14 residues. This CDR3 is CASSLLQGSTEAFF. The CDR3 DNA reads as TGTGCCAGCAGCTTACTCCAGGGAAGCACTGAAGCTTTCTTT.

The J gene is TRBJ2-7, the V gene TRBV5-4, with 11 bases that match TRBD2. CDR3 length: 16 amino acids. Germline-derived CDR1 and CDR2 are SGHNT and YYREEE (reference sequence). V was pared by 0 bases and J by 6 bases, with 8 bases of the junction left unmatched. In DNA, the CDR3 is TGTGCCAGCAGCTTGGGTAGCGGGAGGGCCTCTGGCGAGCAGTACTTC. Protein product: CASSLGSGRASGEQYF.

The CDR3: CATQGTGKTGELFF. DNA of the CDR3: TGTGCCACACAGGGGACAGGGAAGACCGGGGAGCTGTTTTTT. The rearrangement joins TRBV19 to TRBJ2-2; 9 nucleotides align to TRBD1. In germline, CDR1 is LNHDA, CDR2 SQIVND (reference sequence). V lost 10 bases to trimming and J lost 5 bases; unmatched junction nucleotides: 8. This CDR3 has 14 amino acids.

V usage is TRBV11-1 and J usage is TRBJ2-7, with 10 bases fitting TRBD1. The CDR3 loop spans 13 amino acids. From germline, CDR1 is SGHAT and CDR2 FQDESV (reference sequence). J lost 4 bases, V lost 5 bases, and 2 bases had no gene match. CDR3: CASSRDRGYEQYF. The CDR3 DNA is TGTGCCAGCAGCCGGGACAGGGGATACGAGCAGTACTTC.